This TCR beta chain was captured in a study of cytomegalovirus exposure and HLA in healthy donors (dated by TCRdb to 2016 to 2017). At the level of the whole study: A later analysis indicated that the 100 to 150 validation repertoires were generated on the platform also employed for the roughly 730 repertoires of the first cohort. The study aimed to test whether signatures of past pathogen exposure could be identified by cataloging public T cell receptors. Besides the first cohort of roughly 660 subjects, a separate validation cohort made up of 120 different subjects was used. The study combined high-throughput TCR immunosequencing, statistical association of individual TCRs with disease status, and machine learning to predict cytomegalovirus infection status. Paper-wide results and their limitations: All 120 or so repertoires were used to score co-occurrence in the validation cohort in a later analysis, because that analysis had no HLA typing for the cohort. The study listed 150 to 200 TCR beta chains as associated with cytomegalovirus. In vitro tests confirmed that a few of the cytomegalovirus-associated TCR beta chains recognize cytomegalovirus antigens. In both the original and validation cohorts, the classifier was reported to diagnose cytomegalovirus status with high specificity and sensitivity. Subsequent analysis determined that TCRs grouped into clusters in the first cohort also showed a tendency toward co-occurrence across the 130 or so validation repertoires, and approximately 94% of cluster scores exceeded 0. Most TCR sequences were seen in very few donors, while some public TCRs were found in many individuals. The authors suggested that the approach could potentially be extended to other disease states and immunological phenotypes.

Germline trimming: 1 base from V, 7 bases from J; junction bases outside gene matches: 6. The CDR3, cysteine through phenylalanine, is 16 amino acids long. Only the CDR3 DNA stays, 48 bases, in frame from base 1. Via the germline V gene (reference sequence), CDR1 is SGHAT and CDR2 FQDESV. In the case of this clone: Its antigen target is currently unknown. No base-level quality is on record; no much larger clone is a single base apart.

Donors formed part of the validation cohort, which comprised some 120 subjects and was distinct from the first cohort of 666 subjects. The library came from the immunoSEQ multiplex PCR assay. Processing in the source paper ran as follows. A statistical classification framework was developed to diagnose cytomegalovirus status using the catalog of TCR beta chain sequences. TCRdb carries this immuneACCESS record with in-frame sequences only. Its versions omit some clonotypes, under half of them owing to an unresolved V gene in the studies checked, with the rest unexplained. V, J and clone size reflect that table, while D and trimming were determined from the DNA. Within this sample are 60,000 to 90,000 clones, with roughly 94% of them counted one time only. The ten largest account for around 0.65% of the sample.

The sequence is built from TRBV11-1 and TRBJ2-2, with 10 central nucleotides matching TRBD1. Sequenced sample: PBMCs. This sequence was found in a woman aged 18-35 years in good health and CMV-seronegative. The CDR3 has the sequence CASSLEGTGESGELFF. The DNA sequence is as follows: TGTGCCAGCAGCTTAGAAGGGACAGGGGAGAGCGGGGAGCTGTTTTTT.